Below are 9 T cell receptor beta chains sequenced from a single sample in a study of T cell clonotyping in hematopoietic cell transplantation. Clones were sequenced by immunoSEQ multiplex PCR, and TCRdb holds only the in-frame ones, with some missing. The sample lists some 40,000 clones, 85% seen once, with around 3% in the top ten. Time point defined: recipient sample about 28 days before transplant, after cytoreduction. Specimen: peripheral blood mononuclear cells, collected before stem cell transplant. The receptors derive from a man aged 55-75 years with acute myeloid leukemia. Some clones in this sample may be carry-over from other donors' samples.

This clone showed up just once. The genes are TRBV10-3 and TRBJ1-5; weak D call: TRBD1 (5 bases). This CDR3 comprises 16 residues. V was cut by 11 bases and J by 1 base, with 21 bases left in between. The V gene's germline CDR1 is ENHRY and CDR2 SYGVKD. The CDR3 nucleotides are TGTGCCGTATCCTGGGCAGGGCCGAAGAGCAATCAGCCCCAGCATTTT. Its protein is CAVSWAGPKSNQPQHF.

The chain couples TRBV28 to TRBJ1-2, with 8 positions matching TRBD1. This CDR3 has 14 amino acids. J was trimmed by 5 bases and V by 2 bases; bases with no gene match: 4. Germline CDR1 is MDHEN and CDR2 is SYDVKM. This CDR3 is CASSLQGAWYGYTF. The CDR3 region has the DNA TGTGCCAGCAGTTTACAGGGGGCGTGGTATGGCTACACCTTC.

CDR3 nucleotide sequence: TGTGCCAGCAGCTTATATGGGGAATTCAGCTCCTATAATTCACCCCTCCACTTT. Its protein is CASSLYGEFSSYNSPLHF. The V gene is TRBV7-8, the J gene TRBJ1-6; D gene unclear. The CDR3 contains 18 residues. Trimming removed 2 bases from V and 0 bases from J, with 14 bases in between. Germline values: CDR1 SGHVS, CDR2 FQNEAQ.

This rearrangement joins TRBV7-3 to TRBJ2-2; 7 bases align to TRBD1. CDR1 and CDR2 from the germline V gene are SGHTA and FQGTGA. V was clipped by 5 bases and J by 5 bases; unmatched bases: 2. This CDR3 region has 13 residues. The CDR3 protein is CASSRGRTGELFF. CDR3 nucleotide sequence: TGTGCCAGCAGCAGGGGGCGGACCGGGGAGCTGTTTTTT.

The CDR3 nucleotides are TGTGCCAGCGGAACTAGCGGGGGTAAGACCCAGTACTTC. It yields the protein CASGTSGGKTQYF. This chain uses TRBV2 with TRBJ2-5; TRBD2 matches at 11 bases. CDR3 length equals 13 residues. CDR1 is SNHLY and CDR2 is FYNNEI in the germline V gene. The junction had 5 bases not matched to a gene; V was cut back by 8 bases and J by 6 bases.

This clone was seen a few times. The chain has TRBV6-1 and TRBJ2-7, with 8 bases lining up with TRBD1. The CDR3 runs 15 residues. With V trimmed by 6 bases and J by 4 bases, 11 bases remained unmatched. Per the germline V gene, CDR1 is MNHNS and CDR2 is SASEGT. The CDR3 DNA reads TGTGCCAGCAGACAGGGGGTTTTGCAGAATTACGAGCAGTACTTC. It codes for CASRQGVLQNYEQYF.

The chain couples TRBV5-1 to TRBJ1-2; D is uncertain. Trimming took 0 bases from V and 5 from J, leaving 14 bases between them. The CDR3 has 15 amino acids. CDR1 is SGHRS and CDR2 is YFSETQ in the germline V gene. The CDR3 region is CASSLDLIPRYGYTF. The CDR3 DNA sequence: TGCGCCAGCAGCTTGGATTTGATCCCGCGGTATGGCTACACCTTC.

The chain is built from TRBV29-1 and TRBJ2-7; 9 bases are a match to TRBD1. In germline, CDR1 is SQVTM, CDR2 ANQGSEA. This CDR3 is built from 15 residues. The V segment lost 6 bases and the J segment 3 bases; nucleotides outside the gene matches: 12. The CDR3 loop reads CSVDTGGGGYYEQYF. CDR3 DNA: TGCAGCGTCGACACAGGGGGCGGGGGTTACTACGAGCAGTACTTC.

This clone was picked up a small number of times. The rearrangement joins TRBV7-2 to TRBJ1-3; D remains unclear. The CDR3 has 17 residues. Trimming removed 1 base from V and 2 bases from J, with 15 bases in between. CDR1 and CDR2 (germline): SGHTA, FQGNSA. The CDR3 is CASSLVPDYLTGNTIYF. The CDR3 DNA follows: TGTGCCAGCAGCTTAGTGCCGGACTATCTAACTGGAAACACCATATATTTT.